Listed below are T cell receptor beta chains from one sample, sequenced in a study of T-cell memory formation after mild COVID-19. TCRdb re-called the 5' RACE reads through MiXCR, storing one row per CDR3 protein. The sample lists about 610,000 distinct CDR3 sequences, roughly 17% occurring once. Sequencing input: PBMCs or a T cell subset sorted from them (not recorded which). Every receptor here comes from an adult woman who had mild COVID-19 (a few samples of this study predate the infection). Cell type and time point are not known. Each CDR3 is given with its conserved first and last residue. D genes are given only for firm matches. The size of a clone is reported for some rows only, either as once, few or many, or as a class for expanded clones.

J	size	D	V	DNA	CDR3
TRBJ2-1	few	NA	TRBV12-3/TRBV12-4	TGTGCCAGCAGTTTAGGCCCGAGGGAGTTCTTC	CASSLGPREFF
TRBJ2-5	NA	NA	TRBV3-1	TGTGCCAGCAGCCAAGCCTGGACGGACCAAGAGACCCAGTACTTC	CASSQAWTDQETQYF
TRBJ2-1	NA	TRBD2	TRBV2	TGTGCCAGCAGTGAAGCGGCACCGGGACTAGCTCCTAGTGAGCAGTTCTTC	CASSEAAPGLAPSEQFF
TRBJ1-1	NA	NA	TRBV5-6	TGTGCCAGCAGCCCCCCGACTGCGAACACTGAAGCTTTCTTT	CASSPPTANTEAFF
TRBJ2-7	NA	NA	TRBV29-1	TGCAGCGTTGAAGAGTCCATTCCGGGCGAGCAGTACTTC	CSVEESIPGEQYF
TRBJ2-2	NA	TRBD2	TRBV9	TGTGCCAGCAGCGTAAATAGCGGGAGGGCCCTCGGTACCGGGGAGCTGTTTTTT	CASSVNSGRALGTGELFF
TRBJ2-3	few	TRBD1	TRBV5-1	TGCGCCAGCAGCCACCGACAGGGGGCGAGCACAGATACGCAGTATTTT	CASSHRQGASTDTQYF
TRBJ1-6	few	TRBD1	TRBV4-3	TGCGCCAGCAGCCAAGGGGGACAGATTAATTCACCCCTCCACTTT	CASSQGGQINSPLHF
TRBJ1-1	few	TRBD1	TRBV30	TGTGCCTGGGAGACAGGGGTAAACACTGAAGCTTTCTTT	CAWETGVNTEAFF
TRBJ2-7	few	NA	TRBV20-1	TGCAGTGCTAGATATTGGGCGGGACAGAACGAGCAGTACTTC	CSARYWAGQNEQYF
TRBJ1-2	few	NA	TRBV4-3	TGCGCCAGCAGCCAAGGGGCGGAGTCGTCATATGGCTACACCTTC	CASSQGAESSYGYTF
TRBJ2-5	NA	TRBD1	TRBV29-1	TGCAGCGTAACCGGGACAGGGCCCGAGACCCAGTACTTC	CSVTGTGPETQYF
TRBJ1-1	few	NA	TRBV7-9	TGTGCCAGCATGGCAGGGGACACTGAAGCTTTCTTT	CASMAGDTEAFF
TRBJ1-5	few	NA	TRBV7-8	TGTGCCAGCAGCCAGGACTCGCCGAGGGGCAATCAGCCCCAGCATTTT	CASSQDSPRGNQPQHF
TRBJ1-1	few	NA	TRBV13	TGTGCCAGCAGCCTCCCAGATCGGTTAGCTTTCTTT	CASSLPDRLAFF
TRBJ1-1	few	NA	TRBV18	TGTGCCAGCTCACCTGCGGAGGGCACTGAAGCTTTCTTT	CASSPAEGTEAFF
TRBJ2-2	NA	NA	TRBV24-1	TGTGCCACCAGTGATCGCCTGAACCGGGTCGCGAACACCGGGGAGCTGTTTTTT	CATSDRLNRVANTGELFF